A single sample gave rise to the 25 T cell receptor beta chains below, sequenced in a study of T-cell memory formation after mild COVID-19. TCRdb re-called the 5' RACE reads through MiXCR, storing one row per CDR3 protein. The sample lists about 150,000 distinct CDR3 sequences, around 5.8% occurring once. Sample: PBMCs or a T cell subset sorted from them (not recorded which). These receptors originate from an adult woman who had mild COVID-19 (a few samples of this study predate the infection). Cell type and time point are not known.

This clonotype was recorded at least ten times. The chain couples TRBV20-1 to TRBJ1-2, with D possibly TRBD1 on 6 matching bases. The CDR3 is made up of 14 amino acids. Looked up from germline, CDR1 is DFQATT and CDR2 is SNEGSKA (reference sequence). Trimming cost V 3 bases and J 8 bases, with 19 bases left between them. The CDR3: CSAREDSWVRGYTF. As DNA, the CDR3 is TGCAGTGCTAGGGAGGACAGCTGGGTGAGAGGCTACACCTTC.

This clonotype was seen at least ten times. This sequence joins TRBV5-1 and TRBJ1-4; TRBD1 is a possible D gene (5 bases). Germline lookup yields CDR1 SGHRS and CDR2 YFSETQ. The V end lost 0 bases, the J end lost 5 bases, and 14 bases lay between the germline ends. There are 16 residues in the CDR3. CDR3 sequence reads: CASSLAPTGGNEKLFF. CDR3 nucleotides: TGCGCCAGCAGCTTGGCCCCCACTGGGGGAAATGAAAAACTGTTTTTT.

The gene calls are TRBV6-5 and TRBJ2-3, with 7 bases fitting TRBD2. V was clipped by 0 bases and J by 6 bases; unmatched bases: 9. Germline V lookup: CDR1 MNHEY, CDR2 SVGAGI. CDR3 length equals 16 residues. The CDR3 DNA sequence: TGTGCCAGCAGTTACTCCACCAATCTAGCGGCCGATACGCAGTATTTT. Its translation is CASSYSTNLAADTQYF.

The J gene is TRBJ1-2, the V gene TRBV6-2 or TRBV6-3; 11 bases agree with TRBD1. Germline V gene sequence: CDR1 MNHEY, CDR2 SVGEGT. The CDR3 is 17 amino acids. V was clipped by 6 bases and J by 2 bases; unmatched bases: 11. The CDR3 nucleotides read TGTGCCAGCAGCCGCGGACAGGGGGCGCGTCGCAACTATGGCTACACCTTC. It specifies CASSRGQGARRNYGYTF.

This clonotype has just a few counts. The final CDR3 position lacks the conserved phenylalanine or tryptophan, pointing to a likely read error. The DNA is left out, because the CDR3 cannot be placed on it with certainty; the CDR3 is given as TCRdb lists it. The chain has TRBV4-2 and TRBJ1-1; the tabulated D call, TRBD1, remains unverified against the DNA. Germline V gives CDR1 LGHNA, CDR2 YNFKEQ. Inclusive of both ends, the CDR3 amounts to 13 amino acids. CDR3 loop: CASSQEGQGALVG.

The CDR3 region is CASKIRGYGTSNQPQHF. The CDR3 DNA reads as TGTGCCAGCAAAATTAGGGGGTATGGGACTAGCAATCAGCCCCAGCATTTT. V is TRBV12-3 or TRBV12-4 and J is TRBJ1-5, with D possibly being TRBD1 (6 bases). There are 17 residues in the CDR3. The V and J ends lost 7 bases and 0 bases respectively, with 19 bases between them.

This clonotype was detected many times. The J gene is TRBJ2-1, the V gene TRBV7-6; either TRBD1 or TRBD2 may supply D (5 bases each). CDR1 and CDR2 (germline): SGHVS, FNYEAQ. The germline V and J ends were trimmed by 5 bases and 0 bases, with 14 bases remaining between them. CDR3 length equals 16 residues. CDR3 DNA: TGTGCCAGCAGCCCCCGGGGCACGAGCTCCTACAATGAGCAGTTCTTC. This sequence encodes CASSPRGTSSYNEQFF. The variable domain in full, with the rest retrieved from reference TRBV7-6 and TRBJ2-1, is GAGVSQSPRYKVTKRGQDVALRCDPISGHVSLYWYRQALGQGPEFLTYFNYEAQQDKSGLPNDRFSAERPEGSISTLTIQRTEQRDSAMYRCASSPRGTSSYNEQFFGPGTRLTVL.

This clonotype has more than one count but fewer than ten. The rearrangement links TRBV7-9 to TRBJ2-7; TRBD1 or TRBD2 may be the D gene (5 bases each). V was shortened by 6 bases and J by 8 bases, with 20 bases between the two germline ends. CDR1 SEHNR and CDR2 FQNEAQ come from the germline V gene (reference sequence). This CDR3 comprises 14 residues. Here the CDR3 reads CASRAGTVDIKQYF. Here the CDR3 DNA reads TGTGCCAGCAGGGCCGGGACGGTGGATATCAAGCAGTACTTC.

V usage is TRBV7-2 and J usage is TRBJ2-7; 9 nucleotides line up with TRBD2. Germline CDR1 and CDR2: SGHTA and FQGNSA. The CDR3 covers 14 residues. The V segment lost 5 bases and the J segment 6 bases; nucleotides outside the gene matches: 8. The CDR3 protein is CASSRHGTSSEQYF. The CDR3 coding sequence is TGTGCCAGCAGCCGACATGGGACTAGCTCCGAGCAGTACTTC.

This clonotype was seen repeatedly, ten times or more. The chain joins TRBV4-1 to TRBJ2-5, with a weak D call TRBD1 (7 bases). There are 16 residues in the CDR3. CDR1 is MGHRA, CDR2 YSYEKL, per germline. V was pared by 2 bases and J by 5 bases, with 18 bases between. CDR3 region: CASSQLGGDSGETQYF. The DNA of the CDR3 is TGCGCCAGCAGCCAACTGGGTGGGGACAGCGGGGAGACCCAGTACTTC.

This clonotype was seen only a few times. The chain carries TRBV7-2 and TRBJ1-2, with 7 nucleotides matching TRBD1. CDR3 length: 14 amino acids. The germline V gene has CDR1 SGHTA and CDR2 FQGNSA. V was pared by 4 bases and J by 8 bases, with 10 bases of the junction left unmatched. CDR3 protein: CASSSNRQGGGYTF. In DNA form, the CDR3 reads TGTGCCAGCAGCTCGAATAGACAGGGAGGAGGCTACACCTTC.

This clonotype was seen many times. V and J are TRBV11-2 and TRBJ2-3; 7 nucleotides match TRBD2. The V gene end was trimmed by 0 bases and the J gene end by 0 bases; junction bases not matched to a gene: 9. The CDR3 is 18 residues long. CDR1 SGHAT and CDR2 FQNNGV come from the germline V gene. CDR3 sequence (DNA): TGTGCCAGCAGCTTAGATGGACTAGGGCCGTTAAGCACAGATACGCAGTATTTT. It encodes CASSLDGLGPLSTDTQYF. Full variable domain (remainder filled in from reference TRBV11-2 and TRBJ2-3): EAGVAQSPRYKIIEKRQSVAFWCNPISGHATLYWYQQILGQGPKLLIQFQNNGVVDDSQLPKDRFSAERLKGVDSTLKIQPAKLEDSAVYLCASSLDGLGPLSTDTQYFGPGTRLTVL.

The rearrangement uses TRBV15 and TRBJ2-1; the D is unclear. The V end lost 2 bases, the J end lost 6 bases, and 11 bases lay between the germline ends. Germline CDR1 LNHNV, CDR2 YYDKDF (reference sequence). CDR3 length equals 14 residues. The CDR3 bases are TGTGCCACCAGCAGATATCTTGGCAGCAATGAGCAGTTCTTC. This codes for CATSRYLGSNEQFF.

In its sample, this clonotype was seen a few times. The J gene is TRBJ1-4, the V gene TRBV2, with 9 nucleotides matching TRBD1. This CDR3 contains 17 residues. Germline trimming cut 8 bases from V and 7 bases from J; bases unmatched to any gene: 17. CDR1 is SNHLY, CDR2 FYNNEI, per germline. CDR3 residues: CASGRDREEGIGEKLFF. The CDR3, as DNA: TGTGCCAGCGGAAGGGACAGGGAAGAGGGAATTGGTGAAAAACTGTTTTTT. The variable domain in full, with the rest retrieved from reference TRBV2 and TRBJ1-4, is EPEVTQTPSHQVTQMGQEVILRCVPISNHLYFYWYRQILGQKVEFLVSFYNNEISEKSEIFDDQFSVERPDGSNFTLKIRSTKLEDSAMYFCASGRDREEGIGEKLFFGSGTQLSVL.

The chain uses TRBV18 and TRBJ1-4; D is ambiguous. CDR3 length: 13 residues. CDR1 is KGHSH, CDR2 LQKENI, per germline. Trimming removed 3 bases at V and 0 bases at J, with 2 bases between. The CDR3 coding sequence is TGTGCCAGCTCACCCGCAACTAATGAAAAACTGTTTTTT. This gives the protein CASSPATNEKLFF.

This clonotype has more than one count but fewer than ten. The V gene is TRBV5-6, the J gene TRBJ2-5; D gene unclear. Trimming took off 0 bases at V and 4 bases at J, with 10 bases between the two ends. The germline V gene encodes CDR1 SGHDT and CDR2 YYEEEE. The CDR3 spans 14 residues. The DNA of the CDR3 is TGTGCCAGCAGCTTGGGGCGTTGGGGAGAGACCCAGTACTTC. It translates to CASSLGRWGETQYF.

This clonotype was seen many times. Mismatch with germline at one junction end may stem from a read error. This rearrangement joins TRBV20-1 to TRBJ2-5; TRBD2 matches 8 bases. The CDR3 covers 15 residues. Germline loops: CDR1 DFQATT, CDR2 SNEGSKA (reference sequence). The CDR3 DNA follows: TGCAGTGCCAGAGTCGGCAGCGGGAGAACGGAGACCCAGTACTTC. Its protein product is CSARVGSGRTETQYF.

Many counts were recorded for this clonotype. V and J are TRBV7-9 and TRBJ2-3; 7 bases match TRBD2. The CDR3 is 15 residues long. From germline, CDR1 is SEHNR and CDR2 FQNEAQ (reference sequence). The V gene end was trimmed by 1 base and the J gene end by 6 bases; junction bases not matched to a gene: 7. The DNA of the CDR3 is TGTGCCAGCAGCTTAGGAGCGGGACCTCCCGATACGCAGTATTTT. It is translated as CASSLGAGPPDTQYF.

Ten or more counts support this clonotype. CDR3 sequence reads: CASSFWTGGNTIYF. CDR3 nucleotide sequence: TGCGCCAGCAGCTTCTGGACAGGGGGAAACACCATATATTTT. The chain carries TRBV5-1 and TRBJ1-3, with 8 bases that match TRBD1. Trimming at V came to 2 bases and at J to 4 bases, leaving 2 bases not matched to a gene. The CDR3 is made up of 14 amino acids. Germline V gene lookup returns CDR1 SGHRS and CDR2 YFSETQ.

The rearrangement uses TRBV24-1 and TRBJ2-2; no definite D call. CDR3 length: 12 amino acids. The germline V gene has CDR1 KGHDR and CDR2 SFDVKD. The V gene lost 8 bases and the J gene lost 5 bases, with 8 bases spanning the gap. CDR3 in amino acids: CATTTSTGELFF. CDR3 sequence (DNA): TGTGCCACCACTACGTCTACCGGGGAGCTGTTTTTT.

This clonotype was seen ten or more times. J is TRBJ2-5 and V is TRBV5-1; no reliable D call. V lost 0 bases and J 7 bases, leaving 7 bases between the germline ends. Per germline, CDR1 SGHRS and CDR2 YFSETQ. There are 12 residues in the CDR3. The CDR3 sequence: CASSLEFGTQYF. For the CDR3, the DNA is TGCGCCAGCAGCTTGGAATTTGGGACCCAGTACTTC.

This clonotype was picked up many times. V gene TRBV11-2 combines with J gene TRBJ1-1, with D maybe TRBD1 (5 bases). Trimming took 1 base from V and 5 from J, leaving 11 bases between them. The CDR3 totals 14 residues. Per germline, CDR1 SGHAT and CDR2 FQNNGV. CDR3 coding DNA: TGTGCCAGCAGCTTAGCAGGGCGAAGGACTGAAGCTTTCTTT. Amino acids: CASSLAGRRTEAFF.

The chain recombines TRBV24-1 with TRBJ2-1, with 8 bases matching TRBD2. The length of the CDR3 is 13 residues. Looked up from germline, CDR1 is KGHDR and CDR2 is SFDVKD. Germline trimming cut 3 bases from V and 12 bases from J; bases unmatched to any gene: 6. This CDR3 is CATSDPSGRAQFF. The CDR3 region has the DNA TGTGCCACCAGTGATCCCTCCGGGAGGGCGCAGTTCTTC.

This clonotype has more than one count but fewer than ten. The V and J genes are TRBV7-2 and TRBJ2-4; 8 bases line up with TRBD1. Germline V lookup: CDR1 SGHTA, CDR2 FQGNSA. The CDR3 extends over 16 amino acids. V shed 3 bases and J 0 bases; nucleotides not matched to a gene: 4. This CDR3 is CASSFTGGLAKNIQYF. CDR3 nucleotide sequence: TGTGCCAGCAGCTTTACAGGGGGACTAGCCAAAAACATTCAGTACTTC.

CDR3 sequence: CSARSQGTGELFF. The CDR3, as DNA: TGCAGTGCTAGGTCTCAGGGAACCGGGGAGCTGTTTTTT. This chain links TRBV20-1 with TRBJ2-2, with a tentative D call TRBD1 (5 bases). Germline lookup yields CDR1 DFQATT and CDR2 SNEGSKA (reference sequence). The CDR3 is 13 amino acids. V was pared by 3 bases and J by 5 bases, with 10 bases between.